Below are 32 T cell receptor beta chains sequenced from a single sample in a study of beta chain features in type 1 diabetes. Broader study findings: Type 1 diabetes patients had TCRB CDR3s that were shorter (moderately but significantly so) in all four CD4+ subsets.

No antigen has been identified for these receptors. Expressed TCRB transcripts were sequenced after all isolated RNA was converted to cDNA. This table comes from immunoSEQ multiplex PCR, and its TCRdb copy is limited to in-frame clones, with some not included. The table records a few hundred thousand clones, approximately 10% of them present only once. Sequenced sample: naive CD4+ T cells from blood. The receptors here all came from a young man with type 1 diabetes.

This chain links TRBV7-9 with TRBJ1-4; perhaps TRBD1 as D (5 bases). The germline V and J ends were trimmed by 7 bases and 8 bases, with 14 bases remaining between them. CDR3 size: 13 residues. Germline V gene data show CDR1 as SEHNR and CDR2 as FQNEAQ (reference sequence). The CDR3 sequence is CASTRGFMEKLFF. The CDR3 DNA reads as TGTGCCAGCACCCGGGGGTTTATGGAAAAACTGTTTTTT. Variable domain in full (rest from reference TRBV7-9 and TRBJ1-4): DTGVSQNPRHKITKRGQNVTFRCDPISEHNRLYWYRQTLGQGPEFLTYFQNEAQLEKSRLLSDRFSAERPKGSFSTLEIQRTEQGDSAMYLCASTRGFMEKLFFGSGTQLSVL.

This clone was seen more than once but under ten times. The gene calls are TRBV27 and TRBJ2-1; 7 positions agree with TRBD2. This CDR3 is 14 amino acids long. Germline V CDR1 and CDR2: MNHEY, SMNVEV (reference sequence). V trimming: 3 bases; J trimming: 9 bases; junction bases outside the gene matches: 8. This chain's CDR3 is CASSLWGGVGEQFF. In nucleotides, the CDR3 is TGTGCCAGCAGTTTGTGGGGGGGGGTGGGTGAGCAGTTCTTC.

The V gene is TRBV6-6, the J gene TRBJ1-2, with 9 bases identical to TRBD1. After removal of 5 bases from V and 3 bases from J, the junction contained 1 base not matched to a gene. Looked up from germline, CDR1 is MNHNY and CDR2 is SVGAGI (reference sequence). CDR3 size: 13 residues. The DNA for the CDR3 is TGTGCCAGCAGTGGGACAGGGTACTATGGCTACACCTTC. The encoded protein is CASSGTGYYGYTF.

This chain connects TRBV27 to TRBJ1-5; D not resolved. The germline V and J ends were trimmed by 6 bases and 2 bases, with 11 bases remaining between them. This CDR3 has 14 amino acids. The germline V gene encodes CDR1 MNHEY and CDR2 SMNVEV (reference sequence). CDR3 amino acids: CASSTRRGNQPQHF. For the CDR3, the DNA is TGTGCCAGCAGCACAAGACGGGGCAATCAGCCCCAGCATTTT.

This chain uses TRBV12-5 with TRBJ1-6; D uncertain. CDR3 length equals 15 residues. Germline lookup yields CDR1 LGHNT and CDR2 FRNRAP. V dropped 9 bases and J dropped 0 bases, with 12 bases sitting between them. This CDR3 reads CASGAGSSYNSPLHF. The CDR3 DNA is TGTGCTAGCGGAGCCGGGAGCTCCTATAATTCACCCCTCCACTTT. Full variable domain (remainder filled in from reference TRBV12-5 and TRBJ1-6): DARVTQTPRHKVTEMGQEVTMRCQPILGHNTVFWYRQTMMQGLELLAYFRNRAPLDDSGMPKDRFSAEMPDATLATLKIQPSEPRDSAVYFCASGAGSSYNSPLHFGNGTRLTVT.

The V and J genes are TRBV25-1 and TRBJ2-1; D may be TRBD1 (6 bases). This CDR3 comprises 14 residues. V was pared by 3 bases and J by 10 bases, with 16 bases between. In germline, CDR1 is MGHDK, CDR2 SYGVNS. CDR3 in DNA: TGTGCCAGCAGTGACCTCCACCAGGGGCTAGAGCAGTTCTTC. Protein product: CASSDLHQGLEQFF.

The chain joins TRBV28 to TRBJ2-3, with 9 bases lining up with TRBD1. With V trimmed by 6 bases and J by 2 bases, 9 bases remained unmatched. CDR3 size: 16 residues. The V gene's germline CDR1 is MDHEN and CDR2 SYDVKM. CDR3 loop: CASSITGGLPTDTQYF. The CDR3 DNA is TGTGCCAGCAGCATTACAGGGGGCCTTCCCACAGATACGCAGTATTTT.

The chain has TRBV29-1 and TRBJ2-4, with D tentatively TRBD2 (6 bases). V lost 7 bases to trimming and J lost 1 base, with 11 bases between them. CDR1 is SQVTM, CDR2 ANQGSEA, per germline. The CDR3 has 13 residues. The CDR3 bases are TGCAGCGCCGGGGGACTCGCCAAAAACATTCAGTACTTC. It specifies CSAGGLAKNIQYF.

This clone was picked up a small number of times. The chain is built from TRBV28 and TRBJ2-2; TRBD1 aligns across 7 bases. This CDR3 region has 11 residues. The junction had 2 bases not matched to a gene; V was cut back by 6 bases and J by 10 bases. The germline gives CDR1 MDHEN, CDR2 SYDVKM. The CDR3 region is CASRDRLELFF. CDR3 bases: TGTGCCAGCAGGGACAGGTTGGAGCTGTTTTTT.

V usage is TRBV7-2 and J usage is TRBJ2-7; D is unresolved. The CDR3 loop spans 12 amino acids. With 4 bases removed from V and 3 bases from J, the gap between germline ends came to 7 bases. Germline CDR1 SGHTA, CDR2 FQGNSA. CDR3 in amino acids: CASSSIHYEQYF. The CDR3 DNA sequence: TGTGCCAGCAGCTCCATCCACTACGAGCAGTACTTC.

This clone has more than one count but fewer than ten. The rearrangement uses TRBV20-1 and TRBJ2-3, with unresolved D. The germline V and J ends were trimmed by 7 bases and 8 bases, with 13 bases remaining between them. The CDR3 consists of 11 residues. The germline gives CDR1 DFQATT, CDR2 SNEGSKA (reference sequence). The DNA of the CDR3 is TGCAGTGTTGATAGTCGCGGTACGCAGTATTTT. Translated, it gives CSVDSRGTQYF.

As regards this clone: At one of its ends the junction is not consistent with the germline gene, which may arise from a read error. The chain uses TRBV7-7 and TRBJ2-5, with 7 bases lining up with TRBD1. CDR1 SSHAT and CDR2 FNYEAQ come from the germline V gene (reference sequence). The CDR3 spans 15 residues. CDR3 DNA sequence: TGTGCTAGCAGCGATAACAGGGGCGCACAAGAGACCCAGTACTTC. It translates to CASSDNRGAQETQYF.

The J gene is TRBJ1-1, the V gene TRBV15; D unresolved. The V gene lost 3 bases and the J gene lost 1 base, with 12 bases spanning the gap. Germline V gene lookup returns CDR1 LNHNV and CDR2 YYDKDF (reference sequence). This CDR3 has 15 amino acids. CDR3 loop: CATSRVRQENTEAFF. The DNA of the CDR3 is TGTGCCACCAGCAGGGTACGTCAGGAGAACACTGAAGCTTTCTTT.

The sample holds a few counts of this clone. The V call is TRBV5-6, the J call TRBJ1-1; a weak D match, TRBD1 (5 bases). The germline V and J ends were trimmed by 0 bases and 9 bases, with 9 bases remaining between them. This CDR3 spans 12 amino acids. CDR1 SGHDT and CDR2 YYEEEE come from the germline V gene. The CDR3 DNA reads as TGTGCCAGCAGCTTGGTTTTGGGGCAAGCTTTCTTT. Translated: CASSLVLGQAFF.

A few counts support this clone. This chain uses TRBV27 with TRBJ2-5; D call uncertain. Trimming removed 6 bases from V and 5 bases from J, with 10 bases in between. CDR1 and CDR2 (germline): MNHEY, SMNVEV (reference sequence). This CDR3 has 12 amino acids. CDR3 region: CASSSLGETQYF. The DNA for the CDR3 is TGTGCCAGCAGCTCCTTGGGCGAGACCCAGTACTTC.

This clone has only a few counts. This chain uses TRBV7-9 with TRBJ2-7; D gene unclear. V gave up 4 bases and J gave up 2 bases, with 6 bases separating them. The CDR3 spans 12 residues. Looked up from germline, CDR1 is SEHNR and CDR2 is FQNEAQ (reference sequence). CDR3 bases: TGTGCCAGCAGCTCTTCCCCCTACGAGCAGTACTTC. It specifies CASSSSPYEQYF.

In this sample, this clone turned up a few times. This chain connects TRBV28 to TRBJ2-7; 15 bases are shared with TRBD2. V was clipped by 4 bases and J by 9 bases; unmatched bases: 7. The CDR3 has 15 amino acids. Germline CDR1 MDHEN, CDR2 SYDVKM. The CDR3 DNA is TGTGCCAGCAGTTCGGGACTAGCGGGGGGAAAGTGGCAGTACTTC. Translating it yields CASSSGLAGGKWQYF.

This chain uses TRBV10-3 with TRBJ1-5; TRBD1 matches at 8 bases. CDR1 is ENHRY and CDR2 is SYGVKD in the germline V gene. V lost 8 bases and J lost 7; bases outside the gene matches: 7. This CDR3 is 13 amino acids long. CDR3 region: CAIGRQGSQPQHF. Here the CDR3 DNA reads TGTGCCATCGGTCGACAGGGGAGCCAGCCCCAGCATTTT.

The chain employs TRBV15 and TRBJ1-5, with D hard to call. This CDR3 region has 13 residues. Germline loops: CDR1 LNHNV, CDR2 YYDKDF (reference sequence). Trimming cost V 5 bases and J 2 bases, with 7 bases left between them. The CDR3 loop is CATSGRRNQPQHF. Written as DNA, the CDR3 is TGTGCCACCAGCGGGAGACGCAATCAGCCCCAGCATTTT.

This clone was seen more than once but under ten times. The chain employs TRBV4-2 and TRBJ2-3; perhaps TRBD2 as D (5 bases). The germline V gene has CDR1 LGHNA and CDR2 YNFKEQ. The CDR3 is 17 amino acids. V lost 0 bases and J 6 bases, leaving 19 bases between the germline ends. The CDR3, as DNA: TGTGCCAGCAGCCAAGACCCCAGCGGACCTCGGAGGGATACGCAGTATTTT. Translation gives CASSQDPSGPRRDTQYF.

This clone was detected only a few times. This chain links TRBV6-5 with TRBJ2-6, with D possibly being TRBD2 (5 bases). The V and J ends lost 5 bases and 9 bases respectively, with 14 bases between them. Germline V gene sequence: CDR1 MNHEY, CDR2 SVGAGI. This CDR3 region has 14 residues. The CDR3 loop is CASSREHRGNVLTF. The DNA of the CDR3 is TGTGCCAGCAGTCGGGAACACCGGGGCAACGTCCTGACTTTC.

This clone was found a few times. The chain is built from TRBV5-1 and TRBJ2-1; perhaps TRBD2 as D (6 bases). V lost 4 bases, J lost 8 bases, and 25 bases lay in between. The CDR3 totals 17 residues. CDR1 is SGHRS and CDR2 is YFSETQ in the germline V gene. The CDR3: CASSRSSLATGGDEQFF. The CDR3 nucleotides read TGCGCCAGCAGCAGGTCCTCTCTAGCCACCGGAGGGGATGAGCAGTTCTTC.

The rearrangement uses TRBV5-1 and TRBJ2-5; D may be TRBD1 (6 bases). V was cut by 0 bases and J by 5 bases, with 17 bases left in between. CDR3 length: 16 amino acids. Germline V gene sequence: CDR1 SGHRS, CDR2 YFSETQ. The CDR3 sequence is CASSLEAPTGGETQYF. For the CDR3, the DNA is TGCGCCAGCAGCTTGGAGGCCCCGACAGGAGGCGAGACCCAGTACTTC.

This chain connects TRBV11-3 to TRBJ2-3, with D unclear. The CDR3 has 12 amino acids. The germline V and J ends were trimmed by 5 bases and 6 bases, with 9 bases remaining between them. The germline V gene has CDR1 SGHNT and CDR2 YENEEA. CDR3 sequence: CASSPGSDTQYF. In DNA, the CDR3 is TGTGCCAGCAGCCCCGGGTCGGATACGCAGTATTTT.

This clone was seen a handful of times. The genes are TRBV2 and TRBJ2-1; 9 bases are shared with TRBD2. Trimming at V came to 2 bases and at J to 2 bases, leaving 1 base not matched to a gene. The CDR3 consists of 15 residues. CDR1 and CDR2 from the germline V gene are SNHLY and FYNNEI. The CDR3 sequence: CASSEQRGAYNEQFF. For the CDR3, the DNA is TGTGCCAGCAGTGAACAGCGGGGGGCCTACAATGAGCAGTTCTTC.

This chain joins TRBV6-1 and TRBJ1-5, with no clear D. CDR1 and CDR2 from the germline V gene are MNHNS and SASEGT. V lost 0 bases to trimming and J lost 3 bases, with 9 bases between them. The CDR3 sequence is 15 residues long. CDR3 in amino acids: CASSEAATYNQPQHF. The CDR3 coding sequence is TGTGCCAGCAGTGAAGCGGCCACATACAATCAGCCCCAGCATTTT.

The CDR3 DNA reads as TGTGCCACCAGCAGGGGACAGGGGATGGGTGAAAAACTGTTTTTT. Its translation is CATSRGQGMGEKLFF. The rearrangement joins TRBV15 to TRBJ1-4; 10 nucleotides agree with TRBD1. V lost 3 bases and J lost 7; bases outside the gene matches: 5. The germline CDR1 and CDR2 sequences are LNHNV and YYDKDF (reference sequence). The CDR3 consists of 15 residues.

This chain links TRBV18 with TRBJ1-5; TRBD1 agrees at 9 bases. J was trimmed by 11 bases and V by 2 bases; bases with no gene match: 16. Germline values: CDR1 KGHSH, CDR2 LQKENI. The CDR3 has 17 residues. The CDR3 reads CASSPNLPGQGLVAQHF. The DNA of the CDR3 is TGTGCCAGCTCACCAAATTTACCGGGACAGGGTTTGGTAGCCCAGCATTTT.

The chain employs TRBV18 and TRBJ2-4, with 8 bases fitting TRBD2. J was trimmed by 5 bases and V by 3 bases; bases with no gene match: 3. CDR3 length: 14 residues. CDR1 and CDR2 (germline): KGHSH, LQKENI. The CDR3 region is CASSPSGAENIQYF. The CDR3 coding sequence is TGTGCCAGCTCACCTAGCGGGGCAGAAAACATTCAGTACTTC.

This clone appeared a few times. The rearrangement uses TRBV4-2 and TRBJ2-3; possibly TRBD1 for D (6 bases). The CDR3 is made up of 15 amino acids. The V gene's germline CDR1 is LGHNA and CDR2 YNFKEQ. V was cut by 0 bases and J by 2 bases, with 9 bases left in between. CDR3 region: CASSQDRGFTDTQYF. In nucleotides, the CDR3 is TGTGCCAGCAGCCAAGATAGGGGGTTCACAGATACGCAGTATTTT.

V gene TRBV7-3 combines with J gene TRBJ1-1; the match to TRBD1 covers 7 bases. J was trimmed by 3 bases and V by 5 bases; bases with no gene match: 9. CDR1 SGHTA and CDR2 FQGTGA come from the germline V gene. The CDR3 is 15 amino acids. The DNA of the CDR3 is TGTGCCAGCAGCCCAGCGGACAGGCGGGACACTGAAGCTTTCTTT. Its translation is CASSPADRRDTEAFF.

This clone occurred a few times. The CDR3 nucleotides are TGTGCCAGCAGCTGGCGGGCTGAAGCTTTCTTT. Translation gives CASSWRAEAFF. V and J are TRBV28 and TRBJ1-1; D unresolved. Germline V gene lookup returns CDR1 MDHEN and CDR2 SYDVKM. There are 11 residues in the CDR3. Trimming pared 6 bases from V and 6 bases from J, leaving 8 bases between.